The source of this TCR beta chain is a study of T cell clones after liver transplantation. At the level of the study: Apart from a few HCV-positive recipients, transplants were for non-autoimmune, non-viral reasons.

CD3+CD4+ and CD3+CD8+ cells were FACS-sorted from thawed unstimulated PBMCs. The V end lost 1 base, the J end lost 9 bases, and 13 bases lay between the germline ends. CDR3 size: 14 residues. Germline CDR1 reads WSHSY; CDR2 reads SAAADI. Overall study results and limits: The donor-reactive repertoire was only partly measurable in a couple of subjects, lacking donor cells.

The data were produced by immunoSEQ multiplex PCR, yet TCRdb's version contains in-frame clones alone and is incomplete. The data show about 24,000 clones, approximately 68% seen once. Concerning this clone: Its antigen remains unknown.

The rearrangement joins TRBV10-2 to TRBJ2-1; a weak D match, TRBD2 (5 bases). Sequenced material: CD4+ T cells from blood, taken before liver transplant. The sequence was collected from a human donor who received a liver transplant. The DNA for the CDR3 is TGCGCCAGCAGTGAGTTAGTGACTACTACTGAGCAGTTCTTC. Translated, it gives CASSELVTTTEQFF.